The 22 T cell receptor beta chains reported below all come from one sample, sequenced in a study of spatial heterogeneity in lung cancer. TCRdb independently ran MiXCR on the 5' RACE reads; one entry per CDR3 protein. In the table there are approximately 44,000 distinct CDR3 sequences, roughly an eighth of which are singletons. As for time point: sample taken at primary tumor resection. Unsorted whole RNA samples from tumor, nontumor lung or frozen PBMC were sequenced. The sequencing here drew on PBMCs, taken at surgery. These receptors came from a male donor with early-stage non-small cell lung cancer.

The sample holds a few counts of this clonotype. V usage is TRBV2 and J usage is TRBJ1-1; D might be TRBD1 (5 bases). V dropped 1 base and J dropped 6 bases, with 12 bases sitting between them. The CDR3 has 14 amino acids. Germline V gene data show CDR1 as SNHLY and CDR2 as FYNNEI. This CDR3 reads CASSEVPGLSEAFF. CDR3 sequence (DNA): TGTGCCAGCAGTGAAGTTCCAGGGCTCTCTGAAGCTTTCTTT.

This clonotype was seen many times. The chain joins TRBV20-1 to TRBJ2-5; the match to TRBD2 covers 12 bases. From germline, CDR1 is DFQATT and CDR2 SNEGSKA (reference sequence). V gave up 5 bases and J gave up 5 bases; unmatched junction bases: 15. The CDR3 contains 17 residues. DNA for the CDR3: TGCAGTGCTTTACCGACTAGCGGGAGAGGTTTCATGGAGACCCAGTACTTC. It yields the protein CSALPTSGRGFMETQYF.

Only a few counts were recorded for this clonotype. The chain has TRBV25-1 and TRBJ2-1, with 7 bases matching TRBD2. Germline CDR1 reads MGHDK; CDR2 reads SYGVNS. The CDR3 loop spans 17 amino acids. Trimming at V came to 6 bases and at J to 8 bases, leaving 19 bases not matched to a gene. CDR3 coding DNA: TGTGCCAGCAGCCTGTCTACCGGGACTAAGTCCTCGGATGAGCAGTTCTTC. This translates into CASSLSTGTKSSDEQFF.

The chain recombines TRBV20-1 with TRBJ1-2; 7 bases are a match to TRBD1. The junction had 12 bases not matched to a gene; V was cut back by 0 bases and J by 8 bases. The CDR3 spans 15 residues. The germline gives CDR1 DFQATT, CDR2 SNEGSKA (reference sequence). The CDR3 is CSAREGNRGGFGYTF. DNA of the CDR3: TGCAGTGCTAGAGAGGGGAACAGGGGAGGCTTCGGCTACACCTTC.

This clonotype occurred a few times. Here the CDR3 reads CASRKGTVSSEKLFF. CDR3 bases: TGTGCCAGCAGAAAAGGGACAGTTTCGAGTGAAAAACTGTTTTTT. The chain employs TRBV5-4 and TRBJ1-4, with 7 bases aligning to TRBD1. Germline V CDR1 and CDR2: SGHNT, YYREEE (reference sequence). The CDR3 is made up of 15 amino acids. The J segment lost 7 bases and the V segment lost 5 bases, leaving 11 bases of the junction unmatched.

In this sample, this clonotype turned up a few times. CDR3 coding DNA: TGTGCCAGCAGTGAGGACAGGGTCCCCACTCGGGAGCAGTACTTC. Amino acid sequence: CASSEDRVPTREQYF. The rearrangement joins TRBV2 to TRBJ2-7, with TRBD1 matching 8 bases. This CDR3 region has 15 residues. The ends lost 3 bases at V and 7 bases at J; junction bases unmatched: 11. From germline, CDR1 is SNHLY and CDR2 FYNNEI. Looking up the rest from reference TRBV2 and TRBJ2-7 gives the full variable domain: EPEVTQTPSHQVTQMGQEVILRCVPISNHLYFYWYRQILGQKVEFLVSFYNNEISEKSEIFDDQFSVERPDGSNFTLKIRSTKLEDSAMYFCASSEDRVPTREQYFGPGTRLTVT.

This clonotype was found a few times. The J gene is TRBJ1-1, the V gene TRBV7-9; TRBD1 is a possible D gene (5 bases). CDR3 length: 14 amino acids. In germline, CDR1 is SEHNR, CDR2 FQNEAQ (reference sequence). With 1 base removed from V and 5 bases from J, the gap between germline ends came to 11 bases. The CDR3 region has the DNA TGTGCCAGCAGCTTAGTGGGACGCGGGACTGAAGCTTTCTTT. This translates into CASSLVGRGTEAFF. The full variable domain, with the rest looked up from reference TRBV7-9 and TRBJ1-1, is DTGVSQNPRHKITKRGQNVTFRCDPISEHNRLYWYRQTLGQGPEFLTYFQNEAQLEKSRLLSDRFSAERPKGSFSTLEIQRTEQGDSAMYLCASSLVGRGTEAFFGQGTRLTVV.

The chain recombines TRBV20-1 with TRBJ1-4; no definite D call. Germline loops: CDR1 DFQATT, CDR2 SNEGSKA (reference sequence). The CDR3 runs 13 residues. Trimming took 1 base from V and 3 from J, leaving 6 bases between them. CDR3 in amino acids: CSARVDPNEKLFF. CDR3 in DNA: TGCAGTGCTAGAGTCGACCCTAATGAAAAACTGTTTTTT.

This clonotype was recorded many times. The rearrangement joins TRBV4-3 to TRBJ2-5, with D possibly being TRBD2 (5 bases). From germline, CDR1 is LGHNA and CDR2 YSLEER. This CDR3 comprises 13 residues. V shed 0 bases and J shed 4 bases, with 6 bases lying between them. This CDR3 is CASSQERGETQYF. Here the CDR3 DNA reads TGCGCCAGCAGCCAAGAACGGGGAGAGACCCAGTACTTC.

This clonotype has at least ten counts. The CDR3 DNA sequence: TGTGCCAGTAGCAACCGGGACAGGGACGAAAAACTGTTTTTT. Protein product: CASSNRDRDEKLFF. This chain connects TRBV19 to TRBJ1-4; 9 bases line up with TRBD1. This CDR3 spans 14 amino acids. Germline V CDR1 and CDR2: LNHDA, SQIVND (reference sequence). After removal of 6 bases from V and 8 bases from J, the junction contained 7 bases not matched to a gene.

This chain uses TRBV20-1 with TRBJ1-6; TRBD1 matches at 9 bases. The length of the CDR3 is 14 residues. V was clipped by 7 bases and J by 10 bases; unmatched bases: 11. The germline CDR1 and CDR2 sequences are DFQATT and SNEGSKA (reference sequence). The CDR3 nucleotides read TGCAGTGGTACTACGGGACAGGGTCGCTCACCCCTCCACTTT. Translated: CSGTTGQGRSPLHF.

This clonotype was seen at least ten times. This chain joins TRBV7-9 and TRBJ2-2, with D hard to call. The V and J ends lost 6 bases and 5 bases respectively, with 13 bases between them. This CDR3 comprises 14 residues. The germline V gene encodes CDR1 SEHNR and CDR2 FQNEAQ (reference sequence). As DNA, the CDR3 is TGTGCCAGCAGTCACGTGATTGAGACCGGGGAGCTGTTTTTT. Its translation: CASSHVIETGELFF.

This chain joins TRBV28 and TRBJ2-7; 9 bases align to TRBD2. Germline loops: CDR1 MDHEN, CDR2 SYDVKM. Trimming cost V 7 bases and J 1 base; bases outside gene matches: 14. The length of the CDR3 is 17 residues. The CDR3 nucleotides read TGTGCCAGCACCTTCGGGACTAGCCCCACGAGTTCCTACGAGCAGTACTTC. This sequence encodes CASTFGTSPTSSYEQYF.

The DNA for the CDR3 is TGCGCCAGCAGCTTGGAGGGGCGCATGGAGACCCAGTACTTC. The encoded protein is CASSLEGRMETQYF. The genes are TRBV5-1 and TRBJ2-5, with D possibly being TRBD1 (5 bases). The germline gives CDR1 SGHRS, CDR2 YFSETQ. The V end lost 0 bases, the J end lost 5 bases, and 11 bases lay between the germline ends. This CDR3 comprises 14 residues.

The chain combines TRBV6-6 with TRBJ2-7, with D perhaps TRBD1 (6 bases). Germline CDR1 MNHNY, CDR2 SVGAGI (reference sequence). V dropped 2 bases and J dropped 4 bases, with 12 bases sitting between them. This CDR3 comprises 14 residues. DNA for the CDR3: TGTGCCAGCAGTTACGAAGGGACACATTACGAGCAGTACTTC. This translates into CASSYEGTHYEQYF.

This clonotype was counted a few times. The chain recombines TRBV7-9 with TRBJ2-5, with D possibly TRBD2 on 5 matching bases. CDR1 and CDR2 (germline): SEHNR, FQNEAQ (reference sequence). V was pared by 6 bases and J by 5 bases, with 22 bases between. The CDR3 consists of 16 residues. The CDR3 here is CASSYPPGGTQETQYF. CDR3 DNA: TGTGCCAGCAGTTACCCTCCAGGAGGCACTCAGGAGACCCAGTACTTC.

This clonotype has a handful of counts. V is TRBV19 and J is TRBJ1-2; D is uncertain. Germline V gives CDR1 LNHDA, CDR2 SQIVND (reference sequence). Trimming cost V 4 bases and J 3 bases, with 15 bases left between them. The CDR3 has 15 amino acids. The CDR3 protein is CASSTAGGGDYGYTF. CDR3 sequence (DNA): TGTGCCAGTAGTACGGCTGGAGGCGGCGACTATGGCTACACCTTC.

With respect to this clonotype: Its ends do not fully match the called genes, so a read error is possible. The genes are TRBV7-2 and TRBJ1-4; TRBD1 agrees at 9 bases. Germline CDR1 is SGHTA and CDR2 is FQGNSA. CDR3 length: 14 amino acids. CDR3 nucleotide sequence: TGTGCCGGCAGCTTGGGACAGGGTACCGAAAAACTGTTTTTT. Its protein is CAGSLGQGTEKLFF.

There are a few counts of this clonotype. This chain joins TRBV5-5 and TRBJ2-3; TRBD2 might be the D (6 bases). Trimming stripped 4 bases from V and 5 bases from J, with 17 bases between. The CDR3 is 15 amino acids. The germline V gene has CDR1 SGHKS and CDR2 YYEKEE (reference sequence). Here the CDR3 DNA reads TGTGCCAGCAGCACCCAGACGGGACTCAGAGATACGCAGTATTTT. This codes for CASSTQTGLRDTQYF.

This clonotype was found many times. The chain has TRBV7-9 and TRBJ2-7; no definite D call. The V gene's germline CDR1 is SEHNR and CDR2 FQNEAQ (reference sequence). This CDR3 has 12 amino acids. V was pared by 3 bases and J by 2 bases, with 5 bases between. The chain's CDR3 is CASSFRTYEQYF. DNA for the CDR3: TGTGCCAGCAGCTTCCGTACCTACGAGCAGTACTTC. Looking up the rest from reference TRBV7-9 and TRBJ2-7 gives the full variable domain: DTGVSQNPRHKITKRGQNVTFRCDPISEHNRLYWYRQTLGQGPEFLTYFQNEAQLEKSRLLSDRFSAERPKGSFSTLEIQRTEQGDSAMYLCASSFRTYEQYFGPGTRLTVT.

This clonotype was picked up many times. This chain uses TRBV29-1 with TRBJ2-3; D is uncertain. Looked up from germline, CDR1 is SQVTM and CDR2 is ANQGSEA. CDR3 length equals 13 residues. Trimming cost V 0 bases and J 3 bases, with 7 bases left between them. The CDR3 region is CSVEDLATDTQYF. CDR3 nucleotide sequence: TGCAGCGTTGAAGATCTGGCAACAGATACGCAGTATTTT.

The J gene is TRBJ2-5, the V gene TRBV30, with no clear D. This CDR3 has 12 amino acids. Trimming pared 1 base from V and 5 bases from J, leaving 8 bases between. Germline values: CDR1 GTSNPN, CDR2 SVGIG (reference sequence). The CDR3 region is CAWSGPGETQYF. The CDR3 region has the DNA TGTGCCTGGAGTGGACCTGGGGAGACCCAGTACTTC.